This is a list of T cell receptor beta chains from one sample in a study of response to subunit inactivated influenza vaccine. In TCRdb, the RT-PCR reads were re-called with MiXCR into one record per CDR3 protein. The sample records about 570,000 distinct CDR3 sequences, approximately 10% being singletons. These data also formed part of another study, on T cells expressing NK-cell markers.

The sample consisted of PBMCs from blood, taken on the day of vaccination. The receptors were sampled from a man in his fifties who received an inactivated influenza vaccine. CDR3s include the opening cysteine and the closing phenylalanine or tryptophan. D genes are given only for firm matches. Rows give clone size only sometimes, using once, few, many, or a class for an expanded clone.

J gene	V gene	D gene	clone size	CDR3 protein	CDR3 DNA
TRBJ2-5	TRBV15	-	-	CATSIQGETQYF	TGTGCCACCAGCATTCAGGGGGAGACCCAGTACTTC
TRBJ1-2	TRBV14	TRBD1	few	CASSLDRTGPNGYTF	TGTGCCAGCAGCCTAGATAGGACAGGACCCAACGGCTACACCTTC
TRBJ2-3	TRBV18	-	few	CASSSLGDTDTQYF	TGTGCCAGCTCCTCCCTAGGAGACACAGATACGCAGTATTTT
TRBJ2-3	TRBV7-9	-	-	CASSLRQSPSTDTQYF	TGTGCCAGCAGCCTTCGACAGTCCCCCAGCACAGATACGCAGTATTTT
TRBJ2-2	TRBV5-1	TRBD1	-	CASMDRVNPGELFF	TGCGCCAGCATGGACAGGGTCAACCCCGGGGAGCTGTTTTTT
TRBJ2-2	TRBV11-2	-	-	CASSLVRRLANTGELFF	TGTGCCAGCAGCTTAGTAAGGAGACTCGCGAACACCGGGGAGCTGTTTTTT
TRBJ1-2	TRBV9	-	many	CASSYWDGLVDGYTF	TGTGCCAGCAGCTATTGGGACGGACTTGTTGACGGCTACACCTTC
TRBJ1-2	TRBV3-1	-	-	CASSRSGGGYTF	TGTGCCAGCAGCCGCTCGGGTGGCGGCTACACCTTC
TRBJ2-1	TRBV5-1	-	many	CASSWRDGMSSYNEQFF	TGCGCCAGCAGCTGGAGGGACGGGATGAGCTCCTACAATGAGCAGTTCTTC
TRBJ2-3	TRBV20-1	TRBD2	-	CSGTSGGGLDTQYF	TGCAGCGGGACTAGCGGGGGGGGTTTAGATACGCAGTATTTT
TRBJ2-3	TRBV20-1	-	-	CSASVGGQDTQYF	TGCAGTGCCAGTGTGGGGGGACAAGATACGCAGTATTTT
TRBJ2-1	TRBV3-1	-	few	CASSPGLLGYNEQFF	TGTGCCAGCAGCCCTGGACTCTTAGGATACAATGAGCAGTTCTTC
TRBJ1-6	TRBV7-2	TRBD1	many	CASSLQGEIPSPLHF	TGTGCCAGCAGCTTACAGGGGGAGATTCCTTCACCCCTCCACTTT
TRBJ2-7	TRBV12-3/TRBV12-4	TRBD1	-	CASSPRDRGEQYF	TGTGCCAGCAGTCCCCGGGACAGGGGAGAGCAGTACTTC
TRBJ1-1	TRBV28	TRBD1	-	CASRTGTGRTEAFF	TGTGCCAGCAGAACCGGGACAGGAAGAACTGAAGCTTTCTTT
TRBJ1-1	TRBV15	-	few	CATSLPRGNTEAFF	TGTGCCACCAGCCTCCCCCGGGGTAACACTGAAGCTTTCTTT